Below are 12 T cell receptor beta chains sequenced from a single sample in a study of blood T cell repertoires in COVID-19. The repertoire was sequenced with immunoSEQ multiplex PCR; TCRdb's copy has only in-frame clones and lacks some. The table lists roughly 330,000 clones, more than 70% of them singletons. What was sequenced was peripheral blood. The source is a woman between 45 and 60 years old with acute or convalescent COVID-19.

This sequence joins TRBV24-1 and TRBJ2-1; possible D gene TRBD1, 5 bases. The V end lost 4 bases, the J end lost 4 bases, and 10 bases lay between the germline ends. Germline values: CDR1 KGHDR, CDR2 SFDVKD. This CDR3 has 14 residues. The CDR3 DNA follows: TGTGCCACCAGTGACTGGACACAATACAATGAGCAGTTCTTC. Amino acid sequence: CATSDWTQYNEQFF.

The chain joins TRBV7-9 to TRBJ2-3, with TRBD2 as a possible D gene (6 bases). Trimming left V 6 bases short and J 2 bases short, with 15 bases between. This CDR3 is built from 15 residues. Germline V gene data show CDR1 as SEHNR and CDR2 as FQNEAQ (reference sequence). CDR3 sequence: CASRSGTPDTDTQYF. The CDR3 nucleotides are TGTGCCAGCAGGTCCGGGACTCCAGACACAGATACGCAGTATTTT.

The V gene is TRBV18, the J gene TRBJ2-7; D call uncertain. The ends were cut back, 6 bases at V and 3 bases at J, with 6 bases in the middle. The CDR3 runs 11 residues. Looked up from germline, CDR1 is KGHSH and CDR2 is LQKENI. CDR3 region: CASSVNYEQYF. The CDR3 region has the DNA TGTGCCAGCTCCGTAAACTACGAGCAGTACTTC. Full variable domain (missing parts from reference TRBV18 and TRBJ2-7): NAGVMQNPRHLVRRRGQEARLRCSPMKGHSHVYWYRQLPEEGLKFMVYLQKENIIDESGMPKERFSAEFPKEGPSILRIQQVVRGDSAAYFCASSVNYEQYFGPGTRLTVT.

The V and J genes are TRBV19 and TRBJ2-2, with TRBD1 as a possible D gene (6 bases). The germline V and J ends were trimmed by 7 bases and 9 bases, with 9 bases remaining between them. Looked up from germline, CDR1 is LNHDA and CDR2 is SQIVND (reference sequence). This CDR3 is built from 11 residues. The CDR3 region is CASKQGWELFF. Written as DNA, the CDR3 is TGTGCCAGTAAACAGGGATGGGAGCTGTTTTTT.

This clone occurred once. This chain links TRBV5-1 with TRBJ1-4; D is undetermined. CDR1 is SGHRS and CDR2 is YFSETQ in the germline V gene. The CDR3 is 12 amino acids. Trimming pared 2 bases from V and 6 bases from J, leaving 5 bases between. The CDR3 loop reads CASSLGDEKLFF. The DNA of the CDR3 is TGCGCCAGCAGCTTAGGAGATGAAAAACTGTTTTTT.

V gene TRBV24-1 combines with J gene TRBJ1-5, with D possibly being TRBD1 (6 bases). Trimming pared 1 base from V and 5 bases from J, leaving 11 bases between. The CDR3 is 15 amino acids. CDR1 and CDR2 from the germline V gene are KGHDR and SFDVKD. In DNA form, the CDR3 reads TGTGCCACCAGTGATTTAGGGGCAGGGGATCAGCCCCAGCATTTT. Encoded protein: CATSDLGAGDQPQHF.

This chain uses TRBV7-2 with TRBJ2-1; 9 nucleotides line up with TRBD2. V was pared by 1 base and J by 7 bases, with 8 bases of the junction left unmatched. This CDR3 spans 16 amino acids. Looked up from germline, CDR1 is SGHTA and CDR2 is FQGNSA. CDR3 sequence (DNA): TGTGCCAGCAGCTTAGGAGGTAGCGGGAGTTGGAATGAGCAGTTCTTC. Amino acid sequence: CASSLGGSGSWNEQFF.

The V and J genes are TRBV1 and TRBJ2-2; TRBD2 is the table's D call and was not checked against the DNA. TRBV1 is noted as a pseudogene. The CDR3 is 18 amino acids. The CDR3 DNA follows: TGCACCAGCAGACCCCCTCGACTAGCGGGAAGGAGAGGCGGGGAGCTGTTTTTT. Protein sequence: CTSRPPRLAGRRGGELFF.

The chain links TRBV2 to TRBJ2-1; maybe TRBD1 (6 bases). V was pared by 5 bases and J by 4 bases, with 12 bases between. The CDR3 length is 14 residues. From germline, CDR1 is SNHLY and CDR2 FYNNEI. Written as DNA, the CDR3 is TGTGCCAGCAGTCCTAGGGGGTCGTACAATGAGCAGTTCTTC. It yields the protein CASSPRGSYNEQFF.

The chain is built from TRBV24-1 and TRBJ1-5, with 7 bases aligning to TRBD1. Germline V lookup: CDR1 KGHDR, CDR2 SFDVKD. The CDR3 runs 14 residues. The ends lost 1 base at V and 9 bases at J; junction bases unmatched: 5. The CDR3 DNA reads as TGTGCCACCAGTGATTTTGAACAGGGGACGCCCCAGCATTTT. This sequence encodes CATSDFEQGTPQHF.

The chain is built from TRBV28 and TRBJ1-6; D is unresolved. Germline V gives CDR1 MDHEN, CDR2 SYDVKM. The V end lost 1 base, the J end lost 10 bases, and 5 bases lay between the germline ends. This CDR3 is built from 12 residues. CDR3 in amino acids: CASSLFLSPLHF. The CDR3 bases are TGTGCCAGCAGTTTATTTCTCTCACCCCTCCACTTT. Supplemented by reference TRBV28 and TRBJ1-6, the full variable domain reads DVKVTQSSRYLVKRTGEKVFLECVQDMDHENMFWYRQDPGLGLRLIYFSYDVKMKEKGDIPEGYSVSREKKERFSLILESASTNQTSMYLCASSLFLSPLHFGNGTRLTVT.

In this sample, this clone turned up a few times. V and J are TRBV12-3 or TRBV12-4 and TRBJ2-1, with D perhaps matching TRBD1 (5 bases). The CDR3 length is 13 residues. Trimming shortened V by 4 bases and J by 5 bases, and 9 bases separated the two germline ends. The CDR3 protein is CASSYGANNEQFF. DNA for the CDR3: TGTGCCAGCAGTTATGGGGCGAACAATGAGCAGTTCTTC.